Listed below are T cell receptor beta chains from one sample, sequenced in a study of identical twins. TCRdb recomputed calls from the 5' RACE reads with MiXCR, one row per CDR3 protein. The repertoire includes about 190,000 distinct CDR3 sequences, about 15% of them detected once, and 35% to 45% sits in the top ten. A further study also used this sample, focusing on T cells expressing NK-cell markers.

The sequenced sample consisted of CD8+ T cells sorted from blood. These receptors were collected from a woman younger than 35 in good health. Both conserved end residues are part of each CDR3. Fields, in order: J gene, D gene, clone size, V gene, CDR3 protein, CDR3 DNA. The D gene is left open where the match is weak. Size values are once, few and many counts, or a class for expanded clones, and some rows have none.

J: TRBJ2-7; D: TRBD1; size: few; V: TRBV20-1; CDR3: CSAAGGPSGEQYF; DNA: TGCAGTGCGGCAGGGGGCCCCTCGGGAGAGCAGTACTTC
J: TRBJ2-5; D: .; size: .; V: TRBV18; CDR3: CASSHTGNQETQYF; DNA: TGTGCCAGCTCACACACAGGGAATCAAGAGACCCAGTACTTC
J: TRBJ2-1; D: TRBD2; size: many; V: TRBV12-3/TRBV12-4; CDR3: CASSPQRGGYQEQFF; DNA: TGTGCCAGCAGCCCACAGCGGGGCGGCTACCAAGAGCAGTTCTTC
J: TRBJ1-6; D: .; size: .; V: TRBV25-1; CDR3: CASSEHDSNSPLHF; DNA: TGTGCCAGCAGTGAACATGACAGTAATTCACCCCTCCACTTT
J: TRBJ2-1; D: TRBD1; size: few; V: TRBV10-3; CDR3: CAISEPGTATYNEQFF; DNA: TGTGCCATCAGTGAGCCCGGGACAGCAACCTACAATGAGCAGTTCTTC
J: TRBJ2-2; D: TRBD2; size: .; V: TRBV19; CDR3: CASSMFLAGAGELFF; DNA: TGTGCCAGTAGTATGTTCCTAGCGGGAGCCGGGGAGCTGTTTTTT
J: TRBJ2-7; D: .; size: .; V: TRBV6-1; CDR3: CASSERGRGVHEQYF; DNA: TGTGCCAGCAGTGAACGCGGCAGGGGCGTACACGAGCAGTACTTC
J: TRBJ2-7; D: .; size: .; V: TRBV3-1; CDR3: CASSPTDRDYEQYF; DNA: TGTGCCAGCAGCCCTACTGACAGAGACTACGAGCAGTACTTC
J: TRBJ2-1; D: TRBD1; size: few; V: TRBV7-9; CDR3: CASSFPWDRVNEQFF; DNA: TGTGCCAGCAGCTTCCCTTGGGACAGGGTCAATGAGCAGTTCTTC
J: TRBJ2-5; D: TRBD2; size: few; V: TRBV6-1; CDR3: CASSDGTSGQETQYF; DNA: TGTGCCAGCAGTGACGGGACTAGCGGCCAAGAGACCCAGTACTTC
J: TRBJ1-2; D: .; size: .; V: TRBV2; CDR3: CASDASGYTF; DNA: TGTGCCAGCGACGCGAGCGGCTACACCTTC
J: TRBJ1-5; D: .; size: few; V: TRBV5-5; CDR3: CASSPLNNQPQHF; DNA: TGTGCCAGCAGCCCCCTGAACAATCAGCCCCAGCATTTT
J: TRBJ2-7; D: TRBD1; size: few; V: TRBV7-2; CDR3: CASRGGQVSGRYEQYF; DNA: TGTGCCAGCAGGGGGGGACAGGTCTCGGGTCGCTACGAGCAGTACTTC